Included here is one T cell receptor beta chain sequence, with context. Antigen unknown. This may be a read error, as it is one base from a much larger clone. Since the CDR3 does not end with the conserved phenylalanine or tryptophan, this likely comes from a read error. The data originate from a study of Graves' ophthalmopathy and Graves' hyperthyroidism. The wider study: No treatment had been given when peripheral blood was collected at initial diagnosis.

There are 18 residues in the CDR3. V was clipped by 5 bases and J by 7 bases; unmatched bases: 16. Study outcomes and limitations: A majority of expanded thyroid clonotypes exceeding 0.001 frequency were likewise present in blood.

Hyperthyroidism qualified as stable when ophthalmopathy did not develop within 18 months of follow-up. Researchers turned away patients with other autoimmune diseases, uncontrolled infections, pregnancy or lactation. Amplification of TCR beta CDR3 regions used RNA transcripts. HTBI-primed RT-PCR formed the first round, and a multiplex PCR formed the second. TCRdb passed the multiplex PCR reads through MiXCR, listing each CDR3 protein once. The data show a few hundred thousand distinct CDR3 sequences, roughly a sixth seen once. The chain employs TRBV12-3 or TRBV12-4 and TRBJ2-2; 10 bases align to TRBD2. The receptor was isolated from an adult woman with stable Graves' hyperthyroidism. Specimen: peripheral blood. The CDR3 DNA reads TGTGCCAGCAGTCTCGAAGTGGGGCTAGCGGGAGCGGACGGGGAGCTGTTTGTT. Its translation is CASSLEVGLAGADGELFV.